The TCR beta chain described here comes from a study of cytomegalovirus exposure and HLA in healthy donors. The study's findings and limits: The authors later found HLA-associated TCR beta chains more clonally expanded than equally common others. Reported performance of the classifier showed diagnosis of cytomegalovirus status with high specificity and sensitivity. Among the most significant clusters, several appeared linked to common viral pathogens in a later analysis.

Worth noting for this clone: What it binds is unknown.

A multiplex PCR was run with 60 Vbeta primers and 13 Jbeta primers. Libraries were prepared by immunoSEQ multiplex PCR; TCRdb keeps only in-frame clonotypes and omits some of them. The sample consists of over 70,000 clones, approximately 76% of them appearing once. The sequenced sample was PBMCs. The TCR comes from a male donor in good health and CMV-seronegative.

The CDR3 sequence: CASSTIGTRNTIYF. CDR3 nucleotide sequence: TGTGCCAGCAGTACAATCGGGACAAGGAACACCATATATTTT. The J gene is TRBJ1-3, the V gene TRBV6-5; maybe TRBD1 (6 bases). CDR1 and CDR2 (germline): MNHEY, SVGAGI. This CDR3 has 14 amino acids. V was pared by 5 bases and J by 7 bases, with 15 bases between.